The 5 T cell receptor beta chains below all came from one sample that was sequenced in a study of OX40 agonist ivuxolimab in advanced cancers. Sequencing was performed with immunoSEQ multiplex PCR; in TCRdb, only in-frame clones are kept and a portion is missing. The sample has 9,500 to 12,000 clones, approximately 80% seen once; the top ten hold roughly 9.4%. The specimen comprised CD4+ or CD8+ T cells sorted from blood, sampled in a trial of the OX40 agonist ivuxolimab. These receptors were taken from an adult with an advanced solid tumor such as melanoma, head and neck, liver or kidney cancer.

This chain connects TRBV10-2 to TRBJ1-1; 9 nucleotides align to TRBD1. Per the germline V gene, CDR1 is WSHSY and CDR2 is SAAADI. The CDR3 totals 14 residues. J gave up 4 bases and V 8 bases, and 8 bases lay outside the gene matches. CDR3 bases: TGCGCCAGCGCGGGGGACAGGGATATCACTGAAGCTTTCTTT. Encoded protein: CASAGDRDITEAFF.

The V call is TRBV4-1, the J call TRBJ1-1, with D perhaps matching TRBD1 (5 bases). Germline CDR1 is MGHRA and CDR2 is YSYEKL. There are 16 residues in the CDR3. V lost 0 bases and J 4 bases, leaving 15 bases between the germline ends. The CDR3 sequence: CASSQDRGAIGTEAFF. In nucleotides, the CDR3 is TGCGCCAGCAGCCAAGATCGAGGGGCCATCGGCACTGAAGCTTTCTTT.

This clone occurred a few times. This chain connects TRBV30 to TRBJ2-1; TRBD2 matches 7 bases. The germline gives CDR1 GTSNPN, CDR2 SVGIG (reference sequence). CDR3 size: 14 residues. The V gene end was trimmed by 4 bases and the J gene end by 6 bases; junction bases not matched to a gene: 9. The CDR3 nucleotides are TGTGCCTGGACTGGGGGGGTTTTGGTCAATGAGCAGTTCTTC. It codes for CAWTGGVLVNEQFF.

The chain has TRBV11-2 and TRBJ2-2; D is undetermined. The CDR3 has 11 amino acids. The V end was cut by 2 bases, the J end by 5 bases, with 0 bases between. Looked up from germline, CDR1 is SGHAT and CDR2 is FQNNGV. The CDR3 region is CASSLTGELFF. CDR3 in DNA: TGTGCCAGCAGCTTAACCGGGGAGCTGTTTTTT.

CDR3 sequence (DNA): TGTGCCAGCAGTAGGGAGACAGGGGGCCACGAGCAGTACTTC. It encodes CASSRETGGHEQYF. The chain couples TRBV6-5 to TRBJ2-7; 10 positions agree with TRBD1. The V segment lost 5 bases and the J segment 5 bases; nucleotides outside the gene matches: 6. The CDR3 consists of 14 residues. The germline V gene encodes CDR1 MNHEY and CDR2 SVGAGI.